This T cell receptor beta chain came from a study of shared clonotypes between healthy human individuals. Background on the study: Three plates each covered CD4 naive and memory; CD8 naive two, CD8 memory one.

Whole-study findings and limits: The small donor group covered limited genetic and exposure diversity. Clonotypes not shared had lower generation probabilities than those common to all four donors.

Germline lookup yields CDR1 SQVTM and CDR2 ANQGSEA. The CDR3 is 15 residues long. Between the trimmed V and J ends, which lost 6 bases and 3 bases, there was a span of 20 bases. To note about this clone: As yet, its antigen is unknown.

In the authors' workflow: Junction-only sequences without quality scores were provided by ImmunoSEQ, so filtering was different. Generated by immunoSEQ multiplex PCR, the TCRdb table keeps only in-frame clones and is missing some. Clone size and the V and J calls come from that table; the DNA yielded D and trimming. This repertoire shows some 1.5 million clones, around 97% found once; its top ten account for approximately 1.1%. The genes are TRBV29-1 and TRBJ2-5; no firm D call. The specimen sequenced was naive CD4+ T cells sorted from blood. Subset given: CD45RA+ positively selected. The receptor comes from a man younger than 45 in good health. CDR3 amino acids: CSVIGEKGREETQYF. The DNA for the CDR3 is TGCAGCGTGATAGGCGAAAAAGGACGGGAAGAGACCCAGTACTTC.